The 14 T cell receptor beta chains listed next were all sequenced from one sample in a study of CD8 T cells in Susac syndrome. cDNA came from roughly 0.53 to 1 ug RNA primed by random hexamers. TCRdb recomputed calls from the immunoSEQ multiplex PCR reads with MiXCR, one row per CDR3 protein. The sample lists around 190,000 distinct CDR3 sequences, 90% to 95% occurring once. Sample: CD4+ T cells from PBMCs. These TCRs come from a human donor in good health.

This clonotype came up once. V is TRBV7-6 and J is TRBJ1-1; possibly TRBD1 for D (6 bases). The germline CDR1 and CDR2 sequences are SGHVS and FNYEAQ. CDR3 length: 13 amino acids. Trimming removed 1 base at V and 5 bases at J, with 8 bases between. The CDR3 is CASSLDQGTEAFF. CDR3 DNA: TGTGCCAGCAGCTTAGATCAGGGGACTGAAGCTTTCTTT. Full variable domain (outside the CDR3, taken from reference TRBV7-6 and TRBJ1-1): GAGVSQSPRYKVTKRGQDVALRCDPISGHVSLYWYRQALGQGPEFLTYFNYEAQQDKSGLPNDRFSAERPEGSISTLTIQRTEQRDSAMYRCASSLDQGTEAFFGQGTRLTVV.

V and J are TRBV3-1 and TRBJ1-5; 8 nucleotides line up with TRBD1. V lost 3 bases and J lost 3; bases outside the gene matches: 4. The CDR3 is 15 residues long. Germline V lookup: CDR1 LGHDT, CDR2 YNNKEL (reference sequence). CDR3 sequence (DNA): TGTGCCAGCAGCCATAGGGACAGGTCCAATCAGCCCCAGCATTTT. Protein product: CASSHRDRSNQPQHF. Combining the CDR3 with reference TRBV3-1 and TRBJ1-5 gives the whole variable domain DTAVSQTPKYLVTQMGNDKSIKCEQNLGHDTMYWYKQDSKKFLKIMFSYNNKELIINETVPNRFSPKSPDKAHLNLHINSLELGDSAVYFCASSHRDRSNQPQHFGDGTRLSIL.

CDR3 nucleotides: TGTGCCATCAAGAGGGCCGGGGCCACCGGGGAGCTGTTTTTT. It specifies CAIKRAGATGELFF. The V call is TRBV10-3, the J call TRBJ2-2; either TRBD1 or TRBD2 may fit D (5 bases each). V dropped 7 bases and J dropped 4 bases, with 13 bases sitting between them. Per germline, CDR1 ENHRY and CDR2 SYGVKD. This CDR3 spans 14 amino acids.

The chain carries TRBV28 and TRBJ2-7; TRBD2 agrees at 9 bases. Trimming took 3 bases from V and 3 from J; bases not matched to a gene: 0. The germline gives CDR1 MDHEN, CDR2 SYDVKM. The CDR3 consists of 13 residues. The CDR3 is CASSFSGSYEQYV. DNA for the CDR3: TGTGCCAGCAGTTTTAGCGGGAGCTACGAGCAGTACGTC.

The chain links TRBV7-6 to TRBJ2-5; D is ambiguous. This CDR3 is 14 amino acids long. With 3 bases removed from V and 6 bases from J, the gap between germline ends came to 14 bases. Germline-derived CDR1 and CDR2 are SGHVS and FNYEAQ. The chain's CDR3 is CASSLGSQGQTQYF. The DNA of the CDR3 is TGTGCCAGCAGCTTGGGGTCTCAAGGTCAGACCCAGTACTTC.

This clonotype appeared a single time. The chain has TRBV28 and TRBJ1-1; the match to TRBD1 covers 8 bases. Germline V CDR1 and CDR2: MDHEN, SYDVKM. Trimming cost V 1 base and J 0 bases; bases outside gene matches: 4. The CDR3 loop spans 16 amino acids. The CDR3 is CASSLLAGGLNTEAFF. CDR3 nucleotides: TGTGCCAGCAGTTTATTGGCAGGGGGCTTGAACACTGAAGCTTTCTTT.

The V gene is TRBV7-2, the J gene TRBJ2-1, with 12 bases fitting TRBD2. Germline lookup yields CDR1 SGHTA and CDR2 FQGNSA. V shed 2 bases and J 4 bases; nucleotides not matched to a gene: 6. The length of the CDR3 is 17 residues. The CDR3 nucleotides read TGTGCCAGCAGCTTATCCCAAACTAGCGGGGGGTACAATGAGCAGTTCTTC. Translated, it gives CASSLSQTSGGYNEQFF.

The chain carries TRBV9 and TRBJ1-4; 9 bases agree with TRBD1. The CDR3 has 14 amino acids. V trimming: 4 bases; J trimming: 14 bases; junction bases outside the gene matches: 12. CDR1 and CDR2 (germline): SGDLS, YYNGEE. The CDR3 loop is CASSLGQGPTGLFF. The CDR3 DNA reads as TGTGCCAGCAGCTTGGGACAGGGACCAACAGGGCTGTTTTTT.

CDR3 protein: CSVGGEGATGANVLTF. CDR3 bases: TGCAGCGTTGGAGGGGAGGGGGCAACTGGGGCCAACGTCCTGACTTTC. The chain uses TRBV29-1 and TRBJ2-6; D tentatively fits TRBD1 or TRBD2 (7 bases each). CDR1 and CDR2 from the germline V gene are SQVTM and ANQGSEA. Deletions cut 4 bases from V and 2 bases from J, with 15 bases between. CDR3 size: 16 residues.

The CDR3 sequence is CASSLVQGGETQYF. In DNA form, the CDR3 reads TGCGCCAGCAGCTTGGTTCAGGGTGGGGAGACCCAGTACTTC. This chain connects TRBV5-1 to TRBJ2-5; D possibly corresponds to TRBD1 (5 bases). V shed 0 bases and J shed 5 bases, with 11 bases lying between them. Germline-derived CDR1 and CDR2 are SGHRS and YFSETQ. This CDR3 spans 14 amino acids.

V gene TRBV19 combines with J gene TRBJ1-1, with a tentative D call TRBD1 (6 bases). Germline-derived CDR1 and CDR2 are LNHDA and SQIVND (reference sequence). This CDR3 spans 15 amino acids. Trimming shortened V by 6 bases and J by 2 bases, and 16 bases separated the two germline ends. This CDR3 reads CASRDQGPSNTEAFF. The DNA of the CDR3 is TGTGCCAGTAGGGACCAGGGGCCTAGTAACACTGAAGCTTTCTTT.

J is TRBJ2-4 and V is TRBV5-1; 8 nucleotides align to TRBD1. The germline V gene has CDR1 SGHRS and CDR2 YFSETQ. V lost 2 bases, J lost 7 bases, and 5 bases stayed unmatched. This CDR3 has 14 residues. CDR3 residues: CASSFRQGANIQYF. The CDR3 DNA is TGCGCCAGCAGCTTTAGGCAGGGGGCTAACATTCAGTACTTC.

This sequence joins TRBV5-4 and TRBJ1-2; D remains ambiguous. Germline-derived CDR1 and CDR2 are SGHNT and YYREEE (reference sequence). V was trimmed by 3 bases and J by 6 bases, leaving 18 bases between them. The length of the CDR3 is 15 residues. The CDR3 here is CASSYVSLLTNGYTF. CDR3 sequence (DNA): TGTGCCAGCAGCTACGTATCCCTCTTAACTAATGGCTACACCTTC.

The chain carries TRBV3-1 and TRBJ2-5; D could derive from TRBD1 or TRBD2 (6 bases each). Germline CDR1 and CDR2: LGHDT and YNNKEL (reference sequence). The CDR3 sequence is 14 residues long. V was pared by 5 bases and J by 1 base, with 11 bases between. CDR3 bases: TGTGCCAGCAGCTTCCGGGGGCCCCAAGAGACCCAGTACTTC. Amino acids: CASSFRGPQETQYF.